This is a list of T cell receptor beta chains from one sample in a study of T cell responses to AZD1222 COVID-19 vaccine. The method was immunoSEQ multiplex PCR; TCRdb's version includes in-frame clones alone and lacks a portion of them. In the table there are 120,000 to 150,000 clones, 89% of which are singletons. The sequencing used peripheral blood, collected 28 days after the second AZD1222 dose. Receptor source: an adult who received the AZD1222 COVID-19 vaccine. Each CDR3 is given with its conserved first and last residue. A D gene is named only where the DNA matches it firmly. Clone size is shown for a subset of rows, as once, few, many or a class of expanded clone.

abundance,v_gene,d_gene,j_gene,CDR3nt,CDR3aa
.,TRBV28,.,TRBJ2-5,TGTGCCAGCAAATTAGGCGGCCAAGAGACCCAGTACTTC,CASKLGGQETQYF
.,TRBV27,TRBD2,TRBJ2-1,TGTGCCAGCAGTTCGAGGATAGCGGGAGAGGGCAATGAGCAGTTCTTC,CASSSRIAGEGNEQFF
.,TRBV19,TRBD2,TRBJ2-2,TGTGCCAGTAACCCACGGGGACTAGCGACCGGGGAGCTGTTTTTT,CASNPRGLATGELFF
.,TRBV30,TRBD1,TRBJ2-7,TGTGCCTGGAGTACGGGACAGGGTTCCTACGAGCAGTACTTC,CAWSTGQGSYEQYF
.,TRBV6-6,TRBD1,TRBJ1-2,TGTGCCAGCAGTACCCCGGGACAGCGAGGCTACACCTTC,CASSTPGQRGYTF
.,TRBV6-2/TRBV6-3,TRBD1,TRBJ1-5,TGTGCCAGCAGTACCCTGACAGGGTTCGATCAGCCCCAGCATTTT,CASSTLTGFDQPQHF
once,TRBV4-3,TRBD1,TRBJ1-1,TGCGCCAGCAGCCAAGACCACGGACAGGGGACTGAAGCTTTCTTT,CASSQDHGQGTEAFF
.,TRBV6-5,TRBD2,TRBJ2-3,TGTGCCAGCAGCCGGACTAGCGGGAGCACAGATACGCAGTATTTT,CASSRTSGSTDTQYF
once,TRBV5-1,TRBD1,TRBJ2-2,TGCGCCAGCAGCTTGGGACAGGGGGTGACCGGGGAGCTGTTTTTT,CASSLGQGVTGELFF
.,TRBV29-1,.,TRBJ1-1,TGCAGCGTTGCCCGGGGTTTATCAGGGCTTGCTGAAGCTTTCTTT,CSVARGLSGLAEAFF
.,TRBV5-1,.,TRBJ1-2,TGCGCCAGCAGCTTGGCTGGTCAAGCGAAGCATGGCTACACCTTC,CASSLAGQAKHGYTF
.,TRBV18,.,TRBJ1-1,TGTGCCAGCTCACCGAGTGGTCAGGGGCGGACCACTGAAGCTTTCTTT,CASSPSGQGRTTEAFF
.,TRBV6-5,.,TRBJ1-2,TGTGCCAGCAGAGGGGGAAACTATGGCTACACCTTC,CASRGGNYGYTF
.,TRBV4-2,.,TRBJ1-5,TGTGCCAGCAGCCCCCAGTACTCGTACAATCAGCCCCAGCATTTT,CASSPQYSYNQPQHF